These 7 T cell receptor beta chains share one sample of origin, sequenced in a study of regulatory T cells in long-lasting Graves disease. Time point reported: newly diagnosed GD, antithyroid drugs for less than 3 months. The TCR library was prepared using RNA isolated from PBMCs. Arm-PCR with iRepertoire HTBI primers amplified the CDR3 regions for these TCR beta libraries. TCRdb re-analysed the multiplex PCR reads in MiXCR, keeping a single row per CDR3 protein. The sample has 510,000 or so distinct CDR3 sequences, more than 10% seen once. The sample also formed part of further work on T cells in Graves' hyperthyroidism and ophthalmopathy.

Sequenced material: peripheral blood mononuclear cells (PBMCs), taken at new diagnosis, from a patient treated with antithyroid drugs. The source of these receptors is a woman aged 30 to 39 with Graves disease.

V is TRBV27 and J is TRBJ2-7; D is uncertain. The CDR3 covers 13 residues. Germline V lookup: CDR1 MNHEY, CDR2 SMNVEV (reference sequence). Trimming shortened V by 6 bases and J by 2 bases, and 11 bases separated the two germline ends. The CDR3 sequence: CASRRPGTYEQYF. CDR3 nucleotide sequence: TGTGCCAGCAGGCGACCGGGTACCTACGAGCAGTACTTC.

The genes are TRBV20-1 and TRBJ1-1; no reliable D call. V gave up 2 bases and J gave up 8 bases, with 12 bases separating them. CDR3 length: 12 amino acids. Germline V gene data show CDR1 as DFQATT and CDR2 as SNEGSKA (reference sequence). The CDR3 nucleotides read TGCAGTGCTAGATTGGGTGAGGGCGAAGCTTTCTTT. Encoded protein: CSARLGEGEAFF.

This clonotype was seen repeatedly, ten times or more. The V and J genes are TRBV6-2 or TRBV6-3 and TRBJ2-7, with a weak D call TRBD2 (6 bases). This CDR3 region has 15 residues. The germline gives CDR1 MNHEY, CDR2 SVGEGT. V lost 5 bases, J lost 3 bases, and 17 bases lay in between. CDR3 amino acids: CASSPYNGGNYEQYF. CDR3 DNA: TGTGCCAGCAGTCCTTACAACGGCGGGAACTACGAGCAGTACTTC.

Ten or more counts support this clonotype. This chain uses TRBV14 with TRBJ1-1; D uncertain. Germline CDR1 SGHDN, CDR2 FVKESK. CDR3 length: 13 residues. Between the trimmed V and J ends, which lost 5 bases and 5 bases, there was a span of 12 bases. CDR3 residues: CASSFGGWTEAFF. The CDR3 DNA sequence: TGTGCCAGCAGCTTCGGAGGATGGACTGAAGCTTTCTTT.

V gene TRBV6-5 combines with J gene TRBJ2-7; 14 positions match TRBD2. J was trimmed by 4 bases and V by 0 bases; bases with no gene match: 8. This CDR3 has 18 residues. Germline loops: CDR1 MNHEY, CDR2 SVGAGI. The CDR3 DNA reads TGTGCCAGCAGTTACTCGTCAGGACTAGCGGGAGGACCTTACGAGCAGTACTTC. This encodes CASSYSSGLAGGPYEQYF.

Many counts were recorded for this clonotype. The CDR3 protein is CASSEAGADTGELFF. CDR3 bases: TGTGCCAGCAGTGAAGCGGGTGCGGATACCGGGGAGCTGTTTTTT. The genes are TRBV2 and TRBJ2-2; D is unclear. The CDR3 has 15 residues. From germline, CDR1 is SNHLY and CDR2 FYNNEI. Between the trimmed V and J ends, which lost 0 bases and 5 bases, there was a span of 10 bases.

This clonotype has only a few counts. The chain has TRBV29-1 and TRBJ1-2; TRBD1 aligns across 7 bases. Germline CDR1 is SQVTM and CDR2 is ANQGSEA. The CDR3 sequence is 12 residues long. Trimming removed 7 bases from V and 4 bases from J; junction bases left unmatched: 6. The CDR3 here is CSGRTGSYGYTF. The DNA of the CDR3 is TGCAGCGGGCGGACAGGAAGCTATGGCTACACCTTC.